The sequence of this T cell receptor (beta chain) was determined in a study of CXCR3-negative and CXCR3-positive naive CD8 T cells. The CDR3 contains 15 residues. Preparation of TRB cDNA libraries relied on 5' RACE carrying UMI labels. TCRdb reprocessed the 5' RACE reads, keeping one entry per CDR3 protein, no DNA. This sample contains approximately 26,000 distinct CDR3 sequences. The sequenced sample consisted of naive CXCR3- CD8+ T cells from blood. Indicated subset: CD45RO-CCR7+CD27+CD95- naive CD8+ T cells lacking CXCR3 (TNR3-). The TCR sequence derives from a human donor in good health. Some clones in this sample may be carry-over from other donors' samples. This chain links TRBV21-1 with TRBJ2-1; absent DNA, TCRdb's TRBD1 call cannot be checked. TRBV21-1 is deemed a pseudogene. The CDR3 loop reads CASSSSRVGVHEQFF.